These 9 T cell receptor beta chains came from one sample sequenced in a study of blood T cell repertoires in COVID-19. Sequencing was performed with immunoSEQ multiplex PCR; in TCRdb, only in-frame clones are kept and a portion is missing. The table records some 74,000 clones, roughly 80% of them present only once. The sample was peripheral blood. Receptors were obtained from a woman aged 45-65 years with acute or convalescent COVID-19.

A note on this clone: Other nucleotide sequences from this sample produce the same CDR3. The chain has TRBV19 and TRBJ1-1; perhaps TRBD1 as D (5 bases). CDR1 is LNHDA, CDR2 SQIVND, per germline (reference sequence). V lost 4 bases, J lost 1 base, and 7 bases lay in between. The CDR3 totals 13 residues. The CDR3 loop reads CASSRTGNTEAFF. CDR3 in DNA: TGTGCCAGTAGTAGAACAGGGAACACTGAAGCTTTCTTT. Together with reference TRBV19 and TRBJ1-1, the CDR3 gives the full variable domain: DGGITQSPKYLFRKEGQNVTLSCEQNLNHDAMYWYRQDPGQGLRLIYYSQIVNDFQKGDIAEGYSVSREKKESFPLTVTSAQKNPTAFYLCASSRTGNTEAFFGQGTRLTVV.

The chain links TRBV11-3 to TRBJ2-2, with a weak D call TRBD2 (6 bases). The CDR3 is 13 amino acids. CDR1 and CDR2 (germline): SGHNT, YENEEA. Trimming took off 5 bases at V and 5 bases at J, with 9 bases between the two ends. The CDR3 loop reads CASSPGGTGELFF. The CDR3 nucleotides read TGTGCCAGCAGCCCCGGGGGAACCGGGGAGCTGTTTTTT. The full variable domain, rest sourced from reference TRBV11-3 and TRBJ2-2, is EAGVVQSPRYKIIEKKQPVAFWCNPISGHNTLYWYLQNLGQGPELLIRYENEEAVDDSQLPKDRFSAERLKGVDSTLKIQPAELGDSAVYLCASSPGGTGELFFGEGSRLTVL.

The chain carries TRBV18 and TRBJ1-6, with D maybe TRBD1 (6 bases). The CDR3 extends over 15 amino acids. Trimming cost V 6 bases and J 5 bases, with 14 bases left between them. The V gene's germline CDR1 is KGHSH and CDR2 LQKENI. The CDR3 region has the DNA TGTGCCAGCTCGCCTGGGACACCTGATAATTCACCCCTCCACTTT. Its protein is CASSPGTPDNSPLHF.

The chain carries TRBV9 and TRBJ2-1, with 7 bases fitting TRBD2. Germline loops: CDR1 SGDLS, CDR2 YYNGEE. CDR3 length: 14 amino acids. Trimming at V came to 4 bases and at J to 1 base, leaving 2 bases not matched to a gene. CDR3 DNA: TGTGCCAGCAGCTGGGAGGGGTCCTACAATGAGCAGTTCTTC. Protein: CASSWEGSYNEQFF. The full variable domain, completed using reference TRBV9 and TRBJ2-1, is DSGVTQTPKHLITATGQRVTLRCSPRSGDLSVYWYQQSLDQGLQFLIQYYNGEERAKGNILERFSAQQFPDLHSELNLSSLELGDSALYFCASSWEGSYNEQFFGPGTRLTVL.

With respect to this clone: A read error may account for a junction end that differs from germline. This chain joins TRBV7-3 and TRBJ1-1; D uncertain. The CDR3 length is 13 residues. Per germline, CDR1 SGHTA and CDR2 FQGTGA. The chain's CDR3 is CASSLTGRLEAFF. The CDR3 DNA sequence: TGTGCCAGCAGCCTAACGGGGAGGCTTGAAGCTTTCTTT.

By sample share, this clone is medium-sized. V and J are TRBV15 and TRBJ2-2; a possible D gene is TRBD2 (5 bases). The CDR3 has 17 residues. The germline V gene encodes CDR1 LNHNV and CDR2 YYDKDF (reference sequence). V lost 0 bases, J lost 1 base, and 12 bases lay in between. In nucleotides, the CDR3 is TGTGCCACCAGCAGAGATCAGTCGGCGGGGAACACCGGGGAGCTGTTTTTT. As protein: CATSRDQSAGNTGELFF.

J is TRBJ1-5 and V is TRBV28; 9 bases match TRBD1. The CDR3 contains 16 residues. The V segment lost 2 bases and the J segment 2 bases; nucleotides outside the gene matches: 4. The germline V gene has CDR1 MDHEN and CDR2 SYDVKM. The CDR3 DNA sequence: TGTGCCAGCAGTTTAGGACAGGGGTCTCGCAATCAGCCCCAGCATTTT. Protein: CASSLGQGSRNQPQHF. The entire variable domain, with the rest obtained from reference TRBV28 and TRBJ1-5, is as follows: DVKVTQSSRYLVKRTGEKVFLECVQDMDHENMFWYRQDPGLGLRLIYFSYDVKMKEKGDIPEGYSVSREKKERFSLILESASTNQTSMYLCASSLGQGSRNQPQHFGDGTRLSIL.

The CDR3 here is CASSQSEPRARDTEAFF. CDR3 nucleotide sequence: TGCGCCAGCAGTCAATCGGAACCCAGGGCTCGCGACACTGAAGCTTTCTTT. The chain recombines TRBV23-1 with TRBJ1-1; maybe TRBD1 (5 bases). TRBV23-1 counts as an open reading frame of uncertain function. Deletions cut 0 bases from V and 3 bases from J, with 17 bases between. This CDR3 has 17 residues.

The chain combines TRBV28 with TRBJ1-6; 7 bases fit TRBD1. Germline lookup yields CDR1 MDHEN and CDR2 SYDVKM. V shed 4 bases and J 10 bases; nucleotides not matched to a gene: 7. The CDR3 is 14 residues long. CDR3 residues: CASSSTGERSPLHF. The CDR3 DNA follows: TGTGCCAGCAGTTCCACAGGGGAGAGATCACCCCTCCACTTT.